This entry features one TCR beta chain sequence. This receptor's antigen is unknown. The record has no base qualities; no much larger clone is one base away. In the prospective study, participants were 18 to 89 years old, resided in fewer than 25 geographic areas of the United States, and were enrolled through a virtual design. To assign participants to cohorts, the prospective study relied on clinical history that participants themselves reported in a screening survey and a study questionnaire. Recovered participants in ImmuneRACE Cohort 3 were defined by two consecutive negative NP/OP PCR tests, clearance by a healthcare professional, or resolution of symptoms. In the prospective study, mobile phlebotomists collected whole blood, serum and a nasopharyngeal or oropharyngeal swab from each participant. Additional blood draws and questionnaires over an approximately two-month period could optionally be provided by prospective study participants. Blood samples from the prospective study were shipped frozen or at room temperature prior to DNA extraction.

TCRbeta CDR3 regions were amplified from genomic DNA using the immunoSEQ Assay, a bias-controlled multiplex PCR. Turning to the authors' computational methods: Nucleated cell counts per sample were estimated from amplification of reference gene primers within the assay. Sequence reads were collapsed and filtered to measure the absolute abundance of every unique TCRbeta CDR3 rearrangement. Productive Simpson clonality was computed per sample as the square root of Simpson's diversity index over productive rearrangements. In TCRdb, the immuneACCESS table is reduced to in-frame sequences with V and J assigned. These tables do not hold every clone; where another copy was compared, an unresolved V gene accounts for under half, and the others remain unexplained. V and J calls and clone size are copied from that table; D and trimming were computed from the DNA. This sample comprises 150,000 to 250,000 clones, about 86% of them detected only once. The ten most abundant clones make up 6% to 8% of the sample.

This record comes from a study of blood T cell repertoires in COVID-19 (dated by TCRdb to 2020 to 2022). Some background on the complete study: Samples from collaborators originated in the United States, Italy and Spain and spanned both the acute and convalescent phases of COVID-19. The prospective study material was composed of cDNA or gDNA derived from T cells, B-cell-depleted T cells, or PBMCs. Subjects who had been exposed to COVID-19, were actively infected with it, or had recovered from it provided the deeply sampled blood TCRbeta repertoires that made up the dataset. A freely available public database, intended as a resource for researchers studying the immune response to SARS-CoV-2, is where the repertoires were released. Samples came from the ongoing ImmuneRACE study (first 160 participants) plus 1,254 subjects from 6 global collaborators. Nearly every sample came with metadata listing a de-identified subject ID, COVID-19 status, age in years and sex. Where HLA class I and class II types were available, the types were taken from metadata supplied by the sample provider, not from assay-based typing.

The paper's findings and limits, for the study overall: How much clinical and demographic metadata was included differed by source and by participant, and the metadata was provided uncurated.

The CDR3, cysteine through phenylalanine, is 20 amino acids long. The only DNA kept is the CDR3, 60 bases in frame from the first base. V is pruned by 2 bases and J by 4 bases, leaving 18 bases of the junction without a gene match. The CDR1 and CDR2 encoded by the germline V gene are MNHEY and SVGEGT. The sequence joins TRBV6-2 or TRBV6-3 to TRBJ1-5; 9 middle bases align to TRBD1. The source material was PBMCs or T cells enriched from blood (not recorded which). The sequence was obtained from a man between 40 and 49 years old who had recovered from COVID-19. For the CDR3, the sequence is CASSYLSPGTGSASNQPQHF. The nucleotide sequence reads as follows: TGTGCCAGCAGTTACCTCAGTCCCGGGACAGGGTCTGCGTCTAATCAGCCCCAGCATTTT.